These 20 T cell receptor beta chains share one sample of origin, sequenced in a study of blood T cell repertoires in COVID-19. This table comes from immunoSEQ multiplex PCR, and its TCRdb copy is limited to in-frame clones, with some not included. The repertoire holds 380,000 or so clones, 80% to 90% seen once, with 1% to 1.5% in the top ten. Sequencing was done on a sample of peripheral blood. The source of these receptors is a man aged 40-49 years with acute or convalescent COVID-19.

The chain employs TRBV6-5 and TRBJ1-2; no reliable D call. The V end was cut by 2 bases, the J end by 4 bases, with 11 bases between. This CDR3 spans 14 amino acids. Per germline, CDR1 MNHEY and CDR2 SVGAGI. The CDR3 is CASSYKRDGYGYTF. The DNA for the CDR3 is TGTGCCAGCAGTTACAAGAGGGATGGCTATGGCTACACCTTC.

This chain links TRBV27 with TRBJ2-3; D is possibly TRBD2 (6 bases). V was shortened by 5 bases and J by 2 bases, with 20 bases between the two germline ends. The CDR3 loop spans 17 amino acids. Germline V lookup: CDR1 MNHEY, CDR2 SMNVEV (reference sequence). CDR3 bases: TGTGCCAGCAGTCGGGTACTAGCAAGGCCCCTCACAGATACGCAGTATTTT. The encoded protein is CASSRVLARPLTDTQYF.

V is TRBV6-2 or TRBV6-3 and J is TRBJ1-5; D ambiguous. The CDR3 contains 12 residues. The V and J ends lost 2 bases and 6 bases respectively, with 5 bases between them. From germline, CDR1 is MNHEY and CDR2 SVGEGT. The CDR3 is CASSYQAQPQHF. CDR3 coding DNA: TGTGCCAGCAGTTACCAGGCTCAGCCCCAGCATTTT.

The chain carries TRBV24-1 and TRBJ2-3; D is uncertain. The V end lost 2 bases, the J end lost 6 bases, and 8 bases lay between the germline ends. The CDR3 length is 13 residues. Germline V gene data show CDR1 as KGHDR and CDR2 as SFDVKD. CDR3 nucleotide sequence: TGTGCCACCAGTGATTCGGTACGGGATACGCAGTATTTT. Translated, it gives CATSDSVRDTQYF.

The CDR3 reads CASSEALGGSQPQHF. The CDR3 DNA is TGTGCCAGCAGTGAAGCGCTCGGGGGATCTCAGCCCCAGCATTTT. The chain joins TRBV2 to TRBJ1-5; the D gene is possibly TRBD1 (5 bases). V was pared by 0 bases and J by 6 bases, with 12 bases between. Germline V gives CDR1 SNHLY, CDR2 FYNNEI. The CDR3 extends over 15 amino acids.

The chain recombines TRBV5-1 with TRBJ2-5; TRBD2 aligns across 14 bases. The CDR3 length is 17 residues. Germline loops: CDR1 SGHRS, CDR2 YFSETQ. V dropped 4 bases and J dropped 3; count of bases not matched to a gene: 8. This CDR3 reads CASSTGLAGGGKETQYF. In DNA, the CDR3 is TGCGCCAGCAGCACAGGACTAGCGGGGGGCGGGAAAGAGACCCAGTACTTC.

This chain links TRBV4-1 with TRBJ1-1; 7 bases match TRBD1. V lost 3 bases to trimming and J lost 0 bases; unmatched junction nucleotides: 10. Germline CDR1 and CDR2: MGHRA and YSYEKL. The CDR3 is made up of 17 amino acids. For the CDR3, the DNA is TGCGCCAGCAGCCAGGGCACAGGGGACAGCCTGAACACTGAAGCTTTCTTT. Its translation: CASSQGTGDSLNTEAFF.

This clone appeared a few times. DNA for the CDR3: TGTGCCTGGAGGGACAGCCTGAACACTGAAGCTTTCTTT. It specifies CAWRDSLNTEAFF. The V and J genes are TRBV30 and TRBJ1-1; TRBD1 is a possible D gene (6 bases). V lost 3 bases to trimming and J lost 0 bases, with 8 bases between them. CDR3 length: 13 residues. CDR1 is GTSNPN, CDR2 SVGIG, per germline (reference sequence).

The chain is built from TRBV7-8 and TRBJ2-2; TRBD2 aligns across 13 bases. The V segment lost 5 bases and the J segment 7 bases; nucleotides outside the gene matches: 7. CDR3 size: 16 residues. Germline CDR1 is SGHVS and CDR2 is FQNEAQ. Here the CDR3 reads CASSRGTSGKIGELFF. CDR3 sequence (DNA): TGTGCCAGCAGCCGTGGGACTAGCGGGAAGATCGGGGAGCTGTTTTTT.

This sequence joins TRBV7-3 and TRBJ1-5; D might be TRBD1 (6 bases). With 3 bases removed from V and 7 bases from J, the gap between germline ends came to 10 bases. Per germline, CDR1 SGHTA and CDR2 FQGTGA. The CDR3 runs 13 residues. CDR3 DNA sequence: TGTGCCAGCAGCTTTAAGGGGGACCAGCCCCAGCATTTT. This codes for CASSFKGDQPQHF.

This chain joins TRBV5-1 and TRBJ2-2; D ambiguous. The V end lost 5 bases, the J end lost 7 bases, and 15 bases lay between the germline ends. This CDR3 has 14 residues. Germline values: CDR1 SGHRS, CDR2 YFSETQ. CDR3 amino acids: CASSNILENGELFF. CDR3 sequence (DNA): TGCGCCAGCAGTAATATTTTAGAAAACGGGGAGCTGTTTTTT.

The V and J genes are TRBV28 and TRBJ1-2; the D gene is possibly TRBD1 (6 bases). Germline CDR1 MDHEN, CDR2 SYDVKM. The CDR3 consists of 14 residues. V was clipped by 10 bases and J by 5 bases, with 20 bases between them. The CDR3 sequence: CAIQDRRSSYGYTF. The DNA for the CDR3 is TGTGCCATACAAGACAGGCGGTCGTCGTATGGCTACACCTTC.

V usage is TRBV6-2 or TRBV6-3 and J usage is TRBJ2-7, with 7 bases aligning to TRBD1. V shed 0 bases, J shed 3 bases, and the junction held 2 bases outside the gene matches. CDR1 and CDR2 (germline): MNHEY, SVGEGT. The CDR3 spans 14 residues. The CDR3 DNA reads TGTGCCAGCAGTTACTCGAGGACAGGCTACGAGCAGTACTTC. Its protein product is CASSYSRTGYEQYF.

The V call is TRBV10-3, the J call TRBJ2-7; 9 bases agree with TRBD2. V was pared by 3 bases and J by 1 base, with 1 base of the junction left unmatched. This CDR3 spans 14 amino acids. Germline CDR1 and CDR2: ENHRY and SYGVKD. The chain's CDR3 is CAISDAGGSYEQYF. In DNA form, the CDR3 reads TGTGCCATCAGTGACGCGGGGGGGTCCTACGAGCAGTACTTC.

CDR3 sequence reads: CASSEEGYSPLHF. DNA of the CDR3: TGTGCCAGCAGTGAAGAGGGGTATTCACCCCTCCACTTT. This rearrangement joins TRBV2 to TRBJ1-6; a possible D gene is TRBD1 (5 bases). V was trimmed by 1 base and J by 8 bases, leaving 6 bases between them. Germline V lookup: CDR1 SNHLY, CDR2 FYNNEI. The CDR3 loop spans 13 amino acids.

The chain uses TRBV5-6 and TRBJ2-1, with a weak D call TRBD2 (6 bases). Trimming removed 0 bases at V and 7 bases at J, with 8 bases between. The CDR3 runs 13 residues. Germline CDR1 reads SGHDT; CDR2 reads YYEEEE. This CDR3 reads CASSLAGENEQFF. Written as DNA, the CDR3 is TGTGCCAGCAGCTTGGCGGGAGAGAATGAGCAGTTCTTC.

The V call is TRBV19, the J call TRBJ1-5, with 11 bases that match TRBD1. CDR1 and CDR2 (germline): LNHDA, SQIVND (reference sequence). The junction had 0 bases not matched to a gene; V was cut back by 1 base and J by 1 base. The CDR3 has 16 residues. This chain's CDR3 is CASSIGDRGSNQPQHF. The DNA of the CDR3 is TGTGCCAGTAGTATAGGGGACAGGGGGAGCAATCAGCCCCAGCATTTT.

On this clone itself: The sample contains more than one DNA sequence encoding this CDR3. This chain uses TRBV28 with TRBJ1-5; D unclear. Germline CDR1 and CDR2: MDHEN and SYDVKM. The CDR3 is made up of 13 amino acids. The V end lost 7 bases, the J end lost 0 bases, and 7 bases lay between the germline ends. CDR3 coding DNA: TGTGCCAGCACCCGAGATAGCAATCAGCCCCAGCATTTT. This gives the protein CASTRDSNQPQHF.

This chain joins TRBV5-1 and TRBJ2-5; possible D gene TRBD2, 6 bases. The CDR3 loop spans 15 amino acids. Germline loops: CDR1 SGHRS, CDR2 YFSETQ. The V gene lost 2 bases and the J gene lost 5 bases, with 16 bases spanning the gap. The CDR3 DNA follows: TGCGCCAGCAGCTTCGTCCCGGGAGCGCGTGAGACCCAGTACTTC. This encodes CASSFVPGARETQYF.

The chain uses TRBV4-1 and TRBJ1-1; no definite D call. CDR3 length equals 13 residues. Germline CDR1 is MGHRA and CDR2 is YSYEKL. V was cut by 2 bases and J by 5 bases, with 9 bases left in between. The CDR3 nucleotides are TGCGCCAGCAGCCAACCCTATAGAACTGAAGCTTTCTTT. It encodes CASSQPYRTEAFF.